This T cell receptor beta chain was profiled in a study of shared clonotypes between healthy human individuals. Looking at the study overall: Samples came from a couple of female and three male donors aged 18 to 49. Each donor had three CD4 naive, three CD4 memory, two CD8 naive and one CD8 memory plate.

General study findings and limits: In a handful of donors, about 5% of naive CD4 clonotypes appeared in common. Clonotypes shared by all four donors outscored non-shared clonotypes in generation probability.

Naive CD8 cells lacked CD45RO and underwent positive selection for CCR7, leaving out terminally differentiated effector memory CD45RA+ cells. On this clone: Its antigen is unknown.

Data came from immunoSEQ multiplex PCR; TCRdb stores just in-frame clones and leaves some out. The sample yields 550,000 to 600,000 clones, more than 95% seen once. The germline CDR1 and CDR2 sequences are SGHRS and YFSETQ. V was pared by 5 bases and J by 0 bases, with 12 bases between. The CDR3 runs to 15 residues. This chain links TRBV5-1 with TRBJ2-1; a possible D gene is TRBD2 (6 bases). Sequencing was carried out using naive CD8+ T cells sorted from blood. The source is a man aged 25-45 years in good health. The CDR3 DNA is TGCGCCAGCAGATCGGGGGAGAACTCCTACAATGAGCAGTTCTTC. Its protein product is CASRSGENSYNEQFF.